This T cell receptor beta chain was sequenced in a study of early T cells in non-severe SARS-CoV-2 infection. At the level of the study: Bulk RNA taken from unsorted whole blood was sequenced, leaving chains unpaired.

In this sample, this clonotype turned up once. No antigen is known for it. One junction end disagrees with the germline gene, perhaps due to a read error. Study results and caveats: The VDJdb matching leaned toward anti-spike CD8 responses and overlooked private and CD4 specificities.

Individual cDNA molecules received unique molecular identifiers. TCRdb called the 5' RACE reads again in MiXCR, with one record for every CDR3 protein. The sample lists almost 85,000 distinct CDR3 sequences, around 10% occurring once. The sequenced sample was whole blood. The TCR comes from an adult who was a healthcare worker with PCR-confirmed SARS-CoV-2 infection or an uninfected control (not recorded which).

The DNA for the CDR3 is TGTTCCAGCAGACGGGAGCTCGACGTGGCCGGGGAGCTGTTTTTT. Translating it yields CSSRRELDVAGELFF. This chain joins TRBV2 and TRBJ2-2; a possible D gene is TRBD2 (6 bases). The CDR3 totals 15 residues. Germline V gives CDR1 SNHLY, CDR2 FYNNEI. The full variable domain, in which reference TRBV2 and TRBJ2-2 provide the parts outside the CDR3, is EPEVTQTPSHQVTQMGQEVILRCVPISNHLYFYWYRQILGQKVEFLVSFYNNEISEKSEIFDDQFSVERPDGSNFTLKIRSTKLEDSAMYFCSSRRELDVAGELFFGEGSRLTVL.